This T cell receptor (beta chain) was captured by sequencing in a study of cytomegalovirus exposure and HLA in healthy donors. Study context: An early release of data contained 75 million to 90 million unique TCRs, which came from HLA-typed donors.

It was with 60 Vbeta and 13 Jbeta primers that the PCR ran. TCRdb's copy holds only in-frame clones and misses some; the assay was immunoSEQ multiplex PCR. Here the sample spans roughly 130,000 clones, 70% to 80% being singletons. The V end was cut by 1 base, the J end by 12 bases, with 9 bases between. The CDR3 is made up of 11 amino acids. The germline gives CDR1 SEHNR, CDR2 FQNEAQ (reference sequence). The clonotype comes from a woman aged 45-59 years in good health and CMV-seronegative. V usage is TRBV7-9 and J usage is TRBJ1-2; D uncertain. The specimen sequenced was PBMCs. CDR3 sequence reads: CASSLGHLDTF. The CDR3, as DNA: TGTGCCAGCAGCTTAGGGCACCTCGACACCTTC.